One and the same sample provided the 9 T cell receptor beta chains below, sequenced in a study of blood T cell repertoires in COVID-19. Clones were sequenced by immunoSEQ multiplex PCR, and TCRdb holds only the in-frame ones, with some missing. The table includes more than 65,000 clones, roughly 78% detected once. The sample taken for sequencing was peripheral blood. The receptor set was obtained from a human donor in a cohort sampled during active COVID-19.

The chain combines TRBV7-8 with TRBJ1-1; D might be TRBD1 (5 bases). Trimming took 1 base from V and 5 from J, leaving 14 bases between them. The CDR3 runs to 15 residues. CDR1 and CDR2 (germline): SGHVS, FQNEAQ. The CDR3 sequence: CASSLVGGVGTEAFF. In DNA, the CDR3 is TGTGCCAGCAGCTTAGTGGGGGGAGTGGGGACTGAAGCTTTCTTT.

The chain's CDR3 is CASSRASGGRDTQYF. Here the CDR3 DNA reads TGTGCCAGCAGCCGAGCTAGCGGGGGTAGAGATACGCAGTATTTT. The rearrangement links TRBV3-1 (or the pseudogene TRBV3-2) to TRBJ2-3, with 10 positions matching TRBD2. This CDR3 comprises 15 residues. From germline, CDR1 is LGHDT and CDR2 YNNKEL (reference sequence). Trimming removed 4 bases from V and 5 bases from J; junction bases left unmatched: 6.

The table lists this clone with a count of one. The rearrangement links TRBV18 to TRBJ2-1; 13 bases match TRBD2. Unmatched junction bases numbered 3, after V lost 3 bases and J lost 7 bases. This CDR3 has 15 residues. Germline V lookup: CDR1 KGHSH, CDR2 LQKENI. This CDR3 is CASSPGTSGDNEQFF. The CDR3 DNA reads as TGTGCCAGCTCACCTGGGACTAGCGGGGATAATGAGCAGTTCTTC.

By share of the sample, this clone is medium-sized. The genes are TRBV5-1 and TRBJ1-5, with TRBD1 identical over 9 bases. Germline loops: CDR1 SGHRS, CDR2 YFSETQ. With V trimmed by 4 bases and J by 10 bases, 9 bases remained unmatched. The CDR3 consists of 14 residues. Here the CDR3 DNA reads TGCGCCAGCAGCCCTGGACAGGGGAATGTCCCCCAGCATTTT. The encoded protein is CASSPGQGNVPQHF.

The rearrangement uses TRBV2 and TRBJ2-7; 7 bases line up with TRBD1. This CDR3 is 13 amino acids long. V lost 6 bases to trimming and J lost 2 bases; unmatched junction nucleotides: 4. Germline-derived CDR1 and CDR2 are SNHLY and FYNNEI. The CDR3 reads CASSRDRTYEQYF. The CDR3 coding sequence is TGTGCCAGCAGCCGGGACAGAACCTACGAGCAGTACTTC.

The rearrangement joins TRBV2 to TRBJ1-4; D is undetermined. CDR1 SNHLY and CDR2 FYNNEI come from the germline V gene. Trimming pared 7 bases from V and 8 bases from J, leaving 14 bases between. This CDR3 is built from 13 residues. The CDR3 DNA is TGTGCCAGCAAAACGGGAGAGAAAGAAAAACTGTTTTTT. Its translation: CASKTGEKEKLFF.

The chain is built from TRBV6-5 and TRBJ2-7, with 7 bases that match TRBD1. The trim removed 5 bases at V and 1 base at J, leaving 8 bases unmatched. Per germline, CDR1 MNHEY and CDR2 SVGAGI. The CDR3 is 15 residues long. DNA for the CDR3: TGTGCCAGCAGTACCAGACAGGGTTCGTCCTACGAGCAGTACTTC. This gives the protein CASSTRQGSSYEQYF.

The CDR3 here is CASSSGTGFIYEQYF. CDR3 DNA sequence: TGTGCCAGCAGCTCGGGTACAGGGTTTATCTACGAGCAGTACTTC. The rearrangement links TRBV11-3 to TRBJ2-7; D may be TRBD1 (6 bases). This CDR3 has 15 amino acids. CDR1 and CDR2 from the germline V gene are SGHNT and YENEEA. The germline V and J ends were trimmed by 4 bases and 3 bases, with 16 bases remaining between them.

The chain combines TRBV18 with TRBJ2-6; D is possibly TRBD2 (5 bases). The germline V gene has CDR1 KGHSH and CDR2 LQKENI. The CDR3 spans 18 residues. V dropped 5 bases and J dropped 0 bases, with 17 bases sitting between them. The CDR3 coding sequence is TGTGCCAGCTCAACCCGGCCCGGGGAATACTCTGGGGCCAACGTCCTGACTTTC. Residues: CASSTRPGEYSGANVLTF.